This TCR beta chain stems from a study of blood T cell repertoires in COVID-19. In the study overall: Nucleic acid was either cDNA or gDNA, and it came from T cells, B-cell-depleted T cells, or PBMCs.

CDR1 and CDR2 from the germline V gene are ENHRY and SYGVKD. The CDR3 contains 15 residues. V dropped 10 bases and J dropped 4; count of bases not matched to a gene: 11. The protocol was immunoSEQ multiplex PCR, while the TCRdb copy is restricted to in-frame clones and leaves out a portion. The table lists 84,000 or so clones, roughly three quarters of them singletons. This chain joins TRBV10-3 and TRBJ1-5, with TRBD1 matching 9 bases. This clonotype was sampled from a man in his 70s with acute or convalescent COVID-19. Sequencing was performed on peripheral blood. The CDR3 is CASGPGTGRNQPQHF. In DNA form, the CDR3 reads TGTGCCAGTGGTCCCGGGACAGGGAGGAATCAGCCCCAGCATTTT.